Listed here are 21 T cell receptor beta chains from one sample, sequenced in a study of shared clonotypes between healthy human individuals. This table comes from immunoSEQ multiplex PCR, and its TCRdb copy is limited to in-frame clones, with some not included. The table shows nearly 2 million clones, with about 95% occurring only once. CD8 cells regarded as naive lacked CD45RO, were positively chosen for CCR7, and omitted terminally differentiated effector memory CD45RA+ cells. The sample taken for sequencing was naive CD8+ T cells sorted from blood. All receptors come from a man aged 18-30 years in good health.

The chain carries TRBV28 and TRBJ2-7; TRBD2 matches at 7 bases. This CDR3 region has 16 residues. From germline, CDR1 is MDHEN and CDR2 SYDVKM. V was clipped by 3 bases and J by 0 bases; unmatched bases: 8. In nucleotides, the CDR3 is TGTGCCAGCAGTTTTTTATCAGCGGGGAGCTCCTACGAGCAGTACTTC. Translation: CASSFLSAGSSYEQYF.

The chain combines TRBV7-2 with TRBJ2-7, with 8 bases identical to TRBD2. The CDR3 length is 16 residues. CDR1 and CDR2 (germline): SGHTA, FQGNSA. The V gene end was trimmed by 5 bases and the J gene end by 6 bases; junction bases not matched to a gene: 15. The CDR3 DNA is TGTGCCAGCAGCGACTCCGACGGGAGGGCCTGGGGCGAGCAGTACTTC. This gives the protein CASSDSDGRAWGEQYF. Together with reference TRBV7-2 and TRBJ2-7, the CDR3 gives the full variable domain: GAGVSQSPSNKVTEKGKDVELRCDPISGHTALYWYRQSLGQGLEFLIYFQGNSAPDKSGLPSDRFSAERTGGSVSTLTIQRTQQEDSAVYLCASSDSDGRAWGEQYFGPGTRLTVT.

The CDR3, as DNA: TGCGCCAGCAGCCCCACCCTACTAGCGGGAGGCACAGATACGCAGTATTTT. The encoded protein is CASSPTLLAGGTDTQYF. The V and J genes are TRBV4-3 and TRBJ2-3; 11 nucleotides match TRBD2. V shed 4 bases and J 1 base; nucleotides not matched to a gene: 7. The CDR3 spans 17 residues. The germline CDR1 and CDR2 sequences are LGHNA and YSLEER.

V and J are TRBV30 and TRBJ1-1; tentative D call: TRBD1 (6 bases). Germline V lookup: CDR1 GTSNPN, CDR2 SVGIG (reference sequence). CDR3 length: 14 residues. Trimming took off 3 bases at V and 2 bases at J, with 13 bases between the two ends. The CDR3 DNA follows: TGTGCCTGGAGCGCGGACAGCTTAAACACTGAAGCTTTCTTT. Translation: CAWSADSLNTEAFF.

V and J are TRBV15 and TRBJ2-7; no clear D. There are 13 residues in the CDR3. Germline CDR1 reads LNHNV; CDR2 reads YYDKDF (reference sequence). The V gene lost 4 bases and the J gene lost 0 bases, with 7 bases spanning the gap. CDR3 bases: TGTGCCACCAGCACCAGTTACTCCTACGAGCAGTACTTC. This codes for CATSTSYSYEQYF.

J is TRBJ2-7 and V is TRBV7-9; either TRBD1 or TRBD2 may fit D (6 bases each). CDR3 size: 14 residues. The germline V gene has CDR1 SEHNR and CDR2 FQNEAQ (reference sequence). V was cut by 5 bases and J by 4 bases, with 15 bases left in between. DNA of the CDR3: TGTGCCAGCAGCCCGCGAGGGGGGCTATACGAGCAGTACTTC. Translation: CASSPRGGLYEQYF.

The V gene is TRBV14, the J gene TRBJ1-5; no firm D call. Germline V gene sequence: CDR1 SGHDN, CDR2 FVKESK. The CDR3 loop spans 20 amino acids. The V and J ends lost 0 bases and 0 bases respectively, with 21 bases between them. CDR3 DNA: TGTGCCAGCAGCCAAGATCCACATACGCGGAGTGTATATAGCAATCAGCCCCAGCATTTT. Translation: CASSQDPHTRSVYSNQPQHF.

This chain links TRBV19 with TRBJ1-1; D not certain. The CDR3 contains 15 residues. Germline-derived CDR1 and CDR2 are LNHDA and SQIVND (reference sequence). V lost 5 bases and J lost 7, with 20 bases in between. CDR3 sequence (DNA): TGTGCCAGTAGTTCCCACTCCCGGGCCGGAATTGAAGCTTTCTTT. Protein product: CASSSHSRAGIEAFF.

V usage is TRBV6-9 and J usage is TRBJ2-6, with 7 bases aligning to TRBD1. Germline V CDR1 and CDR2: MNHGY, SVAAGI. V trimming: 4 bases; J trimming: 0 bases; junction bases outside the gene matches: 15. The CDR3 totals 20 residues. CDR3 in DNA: TGTGCCAGCAGTTCCTTAAACGACAGGGTACCAAACTCTGGGGCCAACGTCCTGACTTTC. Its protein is CASSSLNDRVPNSGANVLTF.

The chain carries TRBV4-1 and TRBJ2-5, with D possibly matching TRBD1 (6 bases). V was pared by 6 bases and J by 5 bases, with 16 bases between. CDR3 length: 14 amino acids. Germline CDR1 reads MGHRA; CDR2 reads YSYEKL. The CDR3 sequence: CASRQGMQGETQYF. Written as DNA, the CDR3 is TGCGCCAGCAGGCAGGGGATGCAGGGGGAGACCCAGTACTTC.

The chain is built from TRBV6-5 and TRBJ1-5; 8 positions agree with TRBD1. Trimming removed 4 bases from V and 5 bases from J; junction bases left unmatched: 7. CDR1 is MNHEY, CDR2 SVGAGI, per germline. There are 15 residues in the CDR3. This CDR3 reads CASSFSGTGHQPQHF. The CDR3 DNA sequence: TGTGCCAGCAGTTTCTCCGGGACAGGACATCAGCCCCAGCATTTT.

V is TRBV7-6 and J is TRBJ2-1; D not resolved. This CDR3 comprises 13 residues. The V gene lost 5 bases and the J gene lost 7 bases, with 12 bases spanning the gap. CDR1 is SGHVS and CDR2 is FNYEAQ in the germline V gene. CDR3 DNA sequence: TGTGCCAGCAGCCTCCGTGTAGGTAATGAGCAGTTCTTC. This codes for CASSLRVGNEQFF.

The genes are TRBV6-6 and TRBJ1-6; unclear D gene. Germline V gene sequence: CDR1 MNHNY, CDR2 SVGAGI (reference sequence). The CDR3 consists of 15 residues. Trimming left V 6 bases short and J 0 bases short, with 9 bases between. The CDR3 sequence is CASSLSSSYNSPLHF. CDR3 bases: TGTGCCAGCAGCTTATCTAGCTCCTATAATTCACCCCTCCACTTT.

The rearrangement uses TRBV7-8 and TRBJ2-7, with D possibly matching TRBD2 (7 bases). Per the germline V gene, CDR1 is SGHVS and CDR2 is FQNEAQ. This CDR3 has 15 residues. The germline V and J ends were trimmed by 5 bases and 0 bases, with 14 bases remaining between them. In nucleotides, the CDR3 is TGTGCCAGCAGCGAGAGCGGGACATTCTCCTACGAGCAGTACTTC. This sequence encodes CASSESGTFSYEQYF.

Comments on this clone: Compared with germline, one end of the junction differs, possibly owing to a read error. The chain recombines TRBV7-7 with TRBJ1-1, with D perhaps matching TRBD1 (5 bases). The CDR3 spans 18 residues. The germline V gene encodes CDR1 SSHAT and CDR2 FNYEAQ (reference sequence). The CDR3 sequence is CASSLSRVGGTVNTEAFF. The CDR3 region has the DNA TGTGCTAGCAGCTTAAGTCGGGTTGGGGGGACCGTGAACACTGAAGCTTTCTTT. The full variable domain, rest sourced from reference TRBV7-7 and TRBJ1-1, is GAGVSQSPRYKVTKRGQDVTLRCDPISSHATLYWYQQALGQGPEFLTYFNYEAQPDKSGLPSDRFSAERPEGSISTLTIQRTEQRDSAMYRCASSLSRVGGTVNTEAFFGQGTRLTVV.

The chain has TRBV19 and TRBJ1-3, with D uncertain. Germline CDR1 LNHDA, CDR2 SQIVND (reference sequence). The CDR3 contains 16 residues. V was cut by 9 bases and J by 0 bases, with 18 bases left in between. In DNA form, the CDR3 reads TGTGCCAGCGCTCAACACCGGGTCCACTCTGGAAACACCATATATTTT. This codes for CASAQHRVHSGNTIYF.

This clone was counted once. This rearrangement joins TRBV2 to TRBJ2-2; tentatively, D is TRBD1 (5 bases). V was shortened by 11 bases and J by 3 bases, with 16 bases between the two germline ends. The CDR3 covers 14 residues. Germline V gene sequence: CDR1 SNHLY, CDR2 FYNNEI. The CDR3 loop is CASEQIGDTGELFF. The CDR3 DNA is TGTGCCTCTGAGCAGATAGGGGACACCGGGGAGCTGTTTTTT.

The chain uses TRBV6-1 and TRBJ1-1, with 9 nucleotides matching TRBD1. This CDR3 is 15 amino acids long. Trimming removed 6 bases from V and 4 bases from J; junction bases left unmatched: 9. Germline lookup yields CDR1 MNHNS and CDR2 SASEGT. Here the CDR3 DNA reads TGTGCCAGCAGCAAACAGGGGGCGCGGGGCACTGAAGCTTTCTTT. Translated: CASSKQGARGTEAFF.

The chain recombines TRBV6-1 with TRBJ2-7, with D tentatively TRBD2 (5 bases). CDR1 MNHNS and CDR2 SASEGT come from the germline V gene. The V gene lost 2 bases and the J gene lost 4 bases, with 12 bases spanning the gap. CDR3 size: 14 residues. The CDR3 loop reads CASSELADGYEQYF. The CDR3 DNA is TGTGCCAGCAGTGAACTAGCTGACGGATACGAGCAGTACTTC.

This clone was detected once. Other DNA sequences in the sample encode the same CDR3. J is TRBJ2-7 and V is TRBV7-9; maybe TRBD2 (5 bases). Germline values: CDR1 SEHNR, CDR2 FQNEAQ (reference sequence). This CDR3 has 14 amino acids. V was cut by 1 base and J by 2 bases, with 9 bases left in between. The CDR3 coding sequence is TGTGCCAGCAGCTTAGAAGGAGGCCCCTACGAGCAGTACTTC. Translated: CASSLEGGPYEQYF.

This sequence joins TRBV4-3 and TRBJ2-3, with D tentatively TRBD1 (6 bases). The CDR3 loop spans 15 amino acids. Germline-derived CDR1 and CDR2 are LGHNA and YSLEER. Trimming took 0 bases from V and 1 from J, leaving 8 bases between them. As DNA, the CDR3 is TGCGCCAGCAGCCAAGAGCCAGGGGGCACAGATACGCAGTATTTT. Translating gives CASSQEPGGTDTQYF.